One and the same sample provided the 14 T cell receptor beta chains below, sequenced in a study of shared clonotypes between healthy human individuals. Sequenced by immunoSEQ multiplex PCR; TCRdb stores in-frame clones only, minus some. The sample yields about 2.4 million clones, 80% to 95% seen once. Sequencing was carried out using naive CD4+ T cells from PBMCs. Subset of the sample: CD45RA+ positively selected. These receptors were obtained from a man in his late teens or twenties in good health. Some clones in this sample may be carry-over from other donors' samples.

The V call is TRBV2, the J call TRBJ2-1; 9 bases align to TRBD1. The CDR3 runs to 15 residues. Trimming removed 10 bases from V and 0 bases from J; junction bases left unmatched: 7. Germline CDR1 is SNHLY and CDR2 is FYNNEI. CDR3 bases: TGTGCCACCCGGACAGGGGTTGGCTCCTACAATGAGCAGTTCTTC. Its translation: CATRTGVGSYNEQFF.

CDR3 nucleotides: TGTGCCAGCAGCCACCGCGGGGCTAAGGACACAGATACGCAGTATTTT. This codes for CASSHRGAKDTDTQYF. This chain joins TRBV28 and TRBJ2-3; D possibly corresponds to TRBD2 (6 bases). The CDR3 is made up of 16 amino acids. The germline V and J ends were trimmed by 6 bases and 2 bases, with 18 bases remaining between them. CDR1 MDHEN and CDR2 SYDVKM come from the germline V gene. Variable domain in full (rest from reference TRBV28 and TRBJ2-3): DVKVTQSSRYLVKRTGEKVFLECVQDMDHENMFWYRQDPGLGLRLIYFSYDVKMKEKGDIPEGYSVSREKKERFSLILESASTNQTSMYLCASSHRGAKDTDTQYFGPGTRLTVL.

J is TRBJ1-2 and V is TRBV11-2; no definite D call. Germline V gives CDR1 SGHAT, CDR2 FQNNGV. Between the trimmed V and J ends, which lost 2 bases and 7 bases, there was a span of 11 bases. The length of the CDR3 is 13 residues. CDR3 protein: CASSLFGKLGYTF. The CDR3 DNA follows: TGTGCCAGCAGCTTATTCGGTAAACTTGGCTACACCTTC.

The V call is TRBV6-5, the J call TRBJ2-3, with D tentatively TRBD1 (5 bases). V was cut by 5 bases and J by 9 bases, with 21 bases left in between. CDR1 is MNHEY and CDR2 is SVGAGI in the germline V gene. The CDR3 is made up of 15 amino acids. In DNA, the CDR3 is TGTGCCAGCAGTCCCTCCAAGGGGTGGACGGTGACGCAGTATTTT. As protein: CASSPSKGWTVTQYF.

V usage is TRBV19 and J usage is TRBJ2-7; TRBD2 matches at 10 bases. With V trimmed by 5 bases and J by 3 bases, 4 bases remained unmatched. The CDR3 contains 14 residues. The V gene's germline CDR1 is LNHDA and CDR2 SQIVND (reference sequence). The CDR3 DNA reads TGTGCCAGTAGTCAGAGCGGGAGGGTCTACGAGCAGTACTTC. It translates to CASSQSGRVYEQYF.

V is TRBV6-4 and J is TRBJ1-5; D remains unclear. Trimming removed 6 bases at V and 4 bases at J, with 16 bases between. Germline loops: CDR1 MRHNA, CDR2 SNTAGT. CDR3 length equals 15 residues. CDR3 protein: CASSLLSGSNQPQHF. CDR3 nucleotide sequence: TGTGCCAGCAGCCTCCTGTCGGGGAGTAATCAGCCCCAGCATTTT.

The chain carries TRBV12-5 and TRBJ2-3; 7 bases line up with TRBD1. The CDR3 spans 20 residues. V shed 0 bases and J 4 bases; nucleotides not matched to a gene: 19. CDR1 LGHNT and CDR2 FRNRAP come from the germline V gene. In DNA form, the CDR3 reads TGTGCTAGTGGTTTGGTACCTCCCGGGACAGTCCTTTATGGGGCAGATACGCAGTATTTT. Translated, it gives CASGLVPPGTVLYGADTQYF.

The CDR3 DNA follows: TGTGCCAGCAGCCAGCCGGGACTAGCGGGATTGTATGAGCAGTTCTTC. Residues: CASSQPGLAGLYEQFF. This rearrangement joins TRBV11-2 to TRBJ2-1, with 13 positions matching TRBD2. The CDR3 totals 16 residues. Germline CDR1 SGHAT, CDR2 FQNNGV. With 5 bases clipped from V and 8 bases from J, the junction kept 9 bases outside the gene matches. The full variable domain, completed using reference TRBV11-2 and TRBJ2-1, is EAGVAQSPRYKIIEKRQSVAFWCNPISGHATLYWYQQILGQGPKLLIQFQNNGVVDDSQLPKDRFSAERLKGVDSTLKIQPAKLEDSAVYLCASSQPGLAGLYEQFFGPGTRLTVL.

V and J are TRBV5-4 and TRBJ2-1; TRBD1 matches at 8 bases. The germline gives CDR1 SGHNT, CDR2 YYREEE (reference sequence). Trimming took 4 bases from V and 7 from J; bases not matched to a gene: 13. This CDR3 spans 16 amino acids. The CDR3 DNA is TGTGCCAGCAGCCGATCCGGGACAGGATCCAGGAATGAGCAGTTCTTC. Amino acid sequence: CASSRSGTGSRNEQFF. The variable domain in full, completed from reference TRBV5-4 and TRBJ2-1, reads ETGVTQSPTHLIKTRGQQVTLRCSSQSGHNTVSWYQQALGQGPQFIFQYYREEENGRGNFPPRFSGLQFPNYSSELNVNALELDDSALYLCASSRSGTGSRNEQFFGPGTRLTVL.

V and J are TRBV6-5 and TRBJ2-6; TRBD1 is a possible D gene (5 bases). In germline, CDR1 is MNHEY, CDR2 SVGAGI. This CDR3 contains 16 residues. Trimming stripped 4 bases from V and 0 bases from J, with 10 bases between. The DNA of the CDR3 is TGTGCCAGCAGTTTCACCAGGGCCTCTGGGGCCAACGTCCTGACTTTC. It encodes CASSFTRASGANVLTF.

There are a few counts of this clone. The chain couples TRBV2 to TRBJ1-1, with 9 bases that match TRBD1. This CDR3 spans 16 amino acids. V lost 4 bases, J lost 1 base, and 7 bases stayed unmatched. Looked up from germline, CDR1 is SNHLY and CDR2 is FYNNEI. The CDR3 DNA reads TGTGCCAGCAGTGGGGGACAGGGTACGTGGAACACTGAAGCTTTCTTT. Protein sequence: CASSGGQGTWNTEAFF.

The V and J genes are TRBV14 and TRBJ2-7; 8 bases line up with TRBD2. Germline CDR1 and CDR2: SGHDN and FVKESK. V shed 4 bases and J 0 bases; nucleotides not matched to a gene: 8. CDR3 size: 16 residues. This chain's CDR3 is CASSPSLAGLSYEQYF. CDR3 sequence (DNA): TGTGCCAGCAGCCCCTCTCTAGCGGGTCTCTCCTACGAGCAGTACTTC.

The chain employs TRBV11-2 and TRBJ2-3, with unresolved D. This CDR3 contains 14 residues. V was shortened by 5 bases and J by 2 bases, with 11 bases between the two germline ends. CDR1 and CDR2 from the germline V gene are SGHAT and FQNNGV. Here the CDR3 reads CASSTGPNTDTQYF. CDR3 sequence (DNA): TGTGCCAGCAGCACCGGACCAAACACAGATACGCAGTATTTT. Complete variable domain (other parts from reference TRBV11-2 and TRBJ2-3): EAGVAQSPRYKIIEKRQSVAFWCNPISGHATLYWYQQILGQGPKLLIQFQNNGVVDDSQLPKDRFSAERLKGVDSTLKIQPAKLEDSAVYLCASSTGPNTDTQYFGPGTRLTVL.

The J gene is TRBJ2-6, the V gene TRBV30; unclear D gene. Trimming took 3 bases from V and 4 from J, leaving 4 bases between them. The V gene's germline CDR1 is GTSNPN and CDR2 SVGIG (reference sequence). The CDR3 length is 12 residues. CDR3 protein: CAWRPGANVLTF. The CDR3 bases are TGTGCCTGGAGGCCCGGGGCCAACGTCCTGACTTTC.